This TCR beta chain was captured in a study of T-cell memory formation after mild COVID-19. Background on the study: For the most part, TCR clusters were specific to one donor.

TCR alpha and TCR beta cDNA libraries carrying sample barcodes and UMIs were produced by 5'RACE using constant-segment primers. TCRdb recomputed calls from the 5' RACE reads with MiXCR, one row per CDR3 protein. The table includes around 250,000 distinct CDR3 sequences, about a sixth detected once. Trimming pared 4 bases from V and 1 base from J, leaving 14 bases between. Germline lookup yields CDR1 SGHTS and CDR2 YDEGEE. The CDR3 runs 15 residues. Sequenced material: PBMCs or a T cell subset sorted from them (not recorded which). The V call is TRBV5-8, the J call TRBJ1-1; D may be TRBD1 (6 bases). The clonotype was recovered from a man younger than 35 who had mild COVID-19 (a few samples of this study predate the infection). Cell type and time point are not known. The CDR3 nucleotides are TGTGCCAGCAGCCCCATTAGGGGGGAGAACACTGAAGCTTTCTTT. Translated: CASSPIRGENTEAFF.